These 28 T cell receptor beta chains share one sample of origin, sequenced in a study of T-cell memory formation after mild COVID-19. A single record per CDR3 protein comes from TCRdb applying MiXCR to the 5' RACE reads. Seen here are under 350,000 distinct CDR3 sequences, around 15% observed once, and the top ten hold roughly 24%. The sequenced sample consisted of PBMCs or a T cell subset sorted from them (not recorded which). These receptors were collected from a man aged 18 to 29 who had mild COVID-19 (a few samples of this study predate the infection). Cell type and time point are not known.

The chain links TRBV6-2 or TRBV6-3 to TRBJ2-6, with D unresolved. Looked up from germline, CDR1 is MNHEY and CDR2 is SVGEGT. The ends were cut back, 2 bases at V and 4 bases at J, with 6 bases in the middle. The CDR3 covers 14 residues. The CDR3 spells CASSYTAGANVLTF. The DNA for the CDR3 is TGTGCCAGCAGTTACACGGCAGGGGCCAACGTCCTGACTTTC.

This clonotype was counted between two and nine times. The chain employs TRBV6-2 or TRBV6-3 and TRBJ1-6; TRBD1 agrees at 7 bases. CDR1 is MNHEY, CDR2 SVGEGT, per germline. The length of the CDR3 is 12 residues. V dropped 6 bases and J dropped 10; count of bases not matched to a gene: 3. CDR3 residues: CASRRDSSPLHF. As DNA, the CDR3 is TGTGCCAGCAGAAGGGACAGCTCACCCCTCCACTTT.

V is TRBV5-4 and J is TRBJ1-4; D is unresolved. The V end was cut by 4 bases, the J end by 5 bases, with 12 bases between. Per the germline V gene, CDR1 is SGHNT and CDR2 is YYREEE (reference sequence). The CDR3 consists of 14 residues. The CDR3 loop is CASSRRDPNEKLFF. As DNA, the CDR3 is TGTGCCAGCAGCCGGCGCGACCCCAATGAAAAACTGTTTTTT.

The chain couples TRBV7-3 to TRBJ2-3, with 12 positions matching TRBD2. Trimming cost V 2 bases and J 2 bases; bases outside gene matches: 2. The CDR3 contains 16 residues. The V gene's germline CDR1 is SGHTA and CDR2 FQGTGA. CDR3 DNA sequence: TGTGCCAGCAGCTTATGGACTAGCGGGGCCACAGATACGCAGTATTTT. Protein sequence: CASSLWTSGATDTQYF.

The V and J genes are TRBV4-1 and TRBJ1-6; D not resolved. This CDR3 region has 17 residues. The germline V and J ends were trimmed by 0 bases and 7 bases, with 16 bases remaining between them. Germline-derived CDR1 and CDR2 are MGHRA and YSYEKL. Written as DNA, the CDR3 is TGCGCCAGCAGCCAAGAAGTCAAGCAAAGTCTAAATTCACCCCTCCACTTT. It yields the protein CASSQEVKQSLNSPLHF.

The rearrangement joins TRBV7-9 to TRBJ2-5; no clear D gene. The CDR3 consists of 15 residues. V lost 5 bases and J lost 4, with 17 bases in between. Germline loops: CDR1 SEHNR, CDR2 FQNEAQ (reference sequence). The CDR3 reads CASSQNGWRLETQYF. DNA for the CDR3: TGTGCCAGCAGCCAGAATGGATGGAGATTAGAGACCCAGTACTTC.

This clonotype came up a few times. The rearrangement joins TRBV5-4 to TRBJ2-2; D gene uncertain. Per the germline V gene, CDR1 is SGHNT and CDR2 is YYREEE (reference sequence). V shed 2 bases and J shed 6 bases, with 8 bases lying between them. The CDR3 is made up of 13 amino acids. CDR3 sequence reads: CASSFGSAGELFF. CDR3 nucleotides: TGTGCCAGCAGCTTTGGTTCTGCCGGGGAGCTGTTTTTT. The full variable domain, completed using reference TRBV5-4 and TRBJ2-2, is ETGVTQSPTHLIKTRGQQVTLRCSSQSGHNTVSWYQQALGQGPQFIFQYYREEENGRGNFPPRFSGLQFPNYSSELNVNALELDDSALYLCASSFGSAGELFFGEGSRLTVL.

This clonotype occurred a few times. CDR3 DNA: TGTGCCAGCAGCGGTACGGGACTATGGGCTGGGGCCAACGTCCTGACTTTC. Translation: CASSGTGLWAGANVLTF. The chain couples TRBV7-9 to TRBJ2-6; TRBD2 matches 7 bases. Losses at the gene ends were 5 bases for V and 2 bases for J; bases not matched to a gene: 9. Germline V lookup: CDR1 SEHNR, CDR2 FQNEAQ (reference sequence). The CDR3 is 17 residues long.

This clonotype turned up a few times. The chain carries TRBV25-1 and TRBJ1-2; unclear D gene. This CDR3 contains 11 residues. The ends were cut back, 7 bases at V and 8 bases at J, with 11 bases in the middle. Germline V lookup: CDR1 MGHDK, CDR2 SYGVNS. In DNA, the CDR3 is TGTGCCAGCACCGTCCCCATCGGCTACACCTTC. Translation gives CASTVPIGYTF.

This clonotype was observed a handful of times. The chain has TRBV6-2 or TRBV6-3 and TRBJ1-5; D unclear. Deletions cut 2 bases from V and 3 bases from J, with 5 bases between. Per the germline V gene, CDR1 is MNHEY and CDR2 is SVGEGT. The CDR3 runs 13 residues. In DNA, the CDR3 is TGTGCCAGCAGTTACGCGGACAATCAGCCCCAGCATTTT. This translates into CASSYADNQPQHF.

This clonotype was observed a handful of times. The CDR3 sequence: CASSLAGSEAFF. CDR3 coding DNA: TGTGCCAGCAGCTTAGCGGGGTCTGAAGCTTTCTTT. The genes are TRBV11-3 and TRBJ1-1; D gene uncertain. Trimming removed 1 base from V and 6 bases from J, with 6 bases in between. The CDR3 has 12 residues. Germline V gene lookup returns CDR1 SGHNT and CDR2 YENEEA.

This clonotype occurred a few times. V usage is TRBV20-1 and J usage is TRBJ2-2, with D hard to call. The CDR3 consists of 14 residues. Trimming cost V 0 bases and J 5 bases, with 10 bases left between them. Germline V gene lookup returns CDR1 DFQATT and CDR2 SNEGSKA (reference sequence). CDR3: CSARDPKMTGELFF. The CDR3 DNA is TGCAGTGCTAGAGACCCGAAGATGACCGGGGAGCTGTTTTTT.

The table lists this clonotype with many counts. J is TRBJ2-3 and V is TRBV7-3; D is undetermined. This CDR3 has 14 amino acids. In germline, CDR1 is SGHTA, CDR2 FQGTGA. V was cut by 2 bases and J by 3 bases, with 9 bases left in between. CDR3 protein: CASSLGRATDTQYF. CDR3 nucleotide sequence: TGTGCCAGCAGCTTAGGGCGCGCTACAGATACGCAGTATTTT.

V usage is TRBV29-1 and J usage is TRBJ1-1, with 7 bases fitting TRBD1. Per the germline V gene, CDR1 is SQVTM and CDR2 is ANQGSEA. The CDR3 runs to 13 residues. The junction had 2 bases not matched to a gene; V was cut back by 4 bases and J by 0 bases. The CDR3 DNA follows: TGCAGCGTTGGGACAGGCTTGAACACTGAAGCTTTCTTT. It codes for CSVGTGLNTEAFF.

This clonotype was detected ten times or more. This chain's CDR3 is CASSPALVYADTQYF. CDR3 nucleotide sequence: TGTGCCAGCAGCCCAGCTCTCGTGTATGCAGATACGCAGTATTTT. The genes are TRBV7-2 and TRBJ2-3; unclear D gene. The ends were cut back, 5 bases at V and 4 bases at J, with 16 bases in the middle. The CDR3 length is 15 residues. Germline V lookup: CDR1 SGHTA, CDR2 FQGNSA.

This clonotype was detected only a few times. The chain has TRBV18 and TRBJ2-5; D is unclear. The V end was cut by 2 bases, the J end by 4 bases, with 11 bases between. Germline CDR1 is KGHSH and CDR2 is LQKENI. This CDR3 is 14 amino acids long. This CDR3 reads CASSPKEPRETQYF. The CDR3 coding sequence is TGTGCCAGCTCACCAAAGGAGCCCCGAGAGACCCAGTACTTC.

This clonotype was picked up a small number of times. The chain has TRBV5-1 and TRBJ1-1; D unclear. This CDR3 has 13 amino acids. V lost 2 bases and J lost 5, with 10 bases in between. Germline V gene data show CDR1 as SGHRS and CDR2 as YFSETQ. DNA of the CDR3: TGCGCCAGCAGCTTCGTGACGAAGACTGAAGCTTTCTTT. Its translation is CASSFVTKTEAFF.

The CDR3 here is CASSPDLSEKLFF. The CDR3 nucleotides read TGTGCCAGCTCACCGGATCTAAGTGAAAAACTGTTTTTT. V gene TRBV18 combines with J gene TRBJ1-4; D remains unclear. V was pared by 3 bases and J by 7 bases, with 9 bases between. From germline, CDR1 is KGHSH and CDR2 LQKENI. The CDR3 has 13 amino acids.

This clonotype occurred a few times. This CDR3 reads CASSYSIGERAFF. The CDR3 DNA reads TGTGCCAGCAGTTACTCGATAGGGGAGAGGGCTTTCTTT. The gene calls are TRBV6-5 and TRBJ1-1, with D possibly TRBD1 on 5 matching bases. Germline values: CDR1 MNHEY, CDR2 SVGAGI. Trimming removed 0 bases from V and 11 bases from J, with 13 bases in between. This CDR3 contains 13 residues.

The chain joins TRBV6-2 or TRBV6-3 to TRBJ2-1, with 8 bases that match TRBD2. CDR3 length: 15 amino acids. Germline CDR1 MNHEY, CDR2 SVGEGT. The V gene end was trimmed by 8 bases and the J gene end by 8 bases; junction bases not matched to a gene: 14. This CDR3 reads CASCIARGGEDEQFF. Written as DNA, the CDR3 is TGTGCCAGCTGTATCGCCCGGGGGGGCGAGGATGAGCAGTTCTTC.

The sample holds a few counts of this clonotype. V usage is TRBV19 and J usage is TRBJ1-6; TRBD1 aligns across 7 bases. CDR1 and CDR2 (germline): LNHDA, SQIVND (reference sequence). Trimming at V came to 7 bases and at J to 12 bases, leaving 9 bases not matched to a gene. This CDR3 region has 13 residues. The CDR3 loop reads CASTPTDRVPLHF. As DNA, the CDR3 is TGTGCCAGTACCCCGACCGACAGGGTACCCCTCCACTTT.

V and J are TRBV7-9 and TRBJ1-2; D is unclear. The V gene lost 0 bases and the J gene lost 0 bases, with 8 bases spanning the gap. Germline V gene lookup returns CDR1 SEHNR and CDR2 FQNEAQ (reference sequence). This CDR3 spans 15 amino acids. The chain's CDR3 is CASSLAPTANYGYTF. The CDR3 region has the DNA TGTGCCAGCAGCTTAGCACCGACGGCTAACTATGGCTACACCTTC.

This clonotype was recorded at least ten times. The V and J genes are TRBV15 and TRBJ2-5; no definite D call. Trimming cost V 5 bases and J 4 bases, with 11 bases left between them. The V gene's germline CDR1 is LNHNV and CDR2 YYDKDF (reference sequence). CDR3 size: 13 residues. CDR3 bases: TGTGCCACCAGCCCCCGGGTAGGAGAGACCCAGTACTTC. Encoded protein: CATSPRVGETQYF.

V usage is TRBV25-1 and J usage is TRBJ2-5, with D possibly being TRBD2 (5 bases). Germline V gives CDR1 MGHDK, CDR2 SYGVNS. The CDR3 runs to 17 residues. Trimming pared 4 bases from V and 8 bases from J, leaving 26 bases between. The CDR3 spells CASSGTEWTVERYTQYF. CDR3 coding DNA: TGTGCCAGCAGTGGCACTGAATGGACGGTTGAGCGGTATACCCAGTACTTC.

This clonotype was seen ten or more times. The chain combines TRBV7-2 with TRBJ2-7; TRBD1 matches 9 bases. The CDR3 consists of 16 residues. The V and J ends lost 4 bases and 4 bases, in that order; junction bases with no gene match: 11. The germline CDR1 and CDR2 sequences are SGHTA and FQGNSA. The CDR3 reads CASSSEVGTGIYEQYF. The CDR3 DNA is TGTGCCAGCAGCTCAGAGGTGGGGACAGGGATATACGAGCAGTACTTC.

Many counts were recorded for this clonotype. A much larger clone sits a single nucleotide away, making a read error possible. The chain couples TRBV4-1 to TRBJ2-7; the D is unclear. This CDR3 has 14 residues. Looked up from germline, CDR1 is MGHRA and CDR2 is YSYEKL. V was pared by 2 bases and J by 0 bases, with 8 bases between. CDR3: CASSQTGSSYEQYF. In DNA, the CDR3 is TGCGCCAGCAGCCAAACCGGCAGCTCCTACGAGCAGTACTTC.

There are a few counts of this clonotype. J is TRBJ1-2 and V is TRBV7-2; 8 bases agree with TRBD1. The CDR3 is 15 residues long. V was clipped by 2 bases and J by 8 bases; unmatched bases: 10. Germline V CDR1 and CDR2: SGHTA, FQGNSA. The CDR3 sequence is CASSLLSRGREGYTF. The CDR3 DNA is TGTGCCAGCAGCTTACTGTCCAGGGGGCGCGAGGGCTACACCTTC.

The CDR3 nucleotides are TGCGCCAGCAGCTTGGACCCCCGACGATGGGATGAGCAGTTCTTC. Translating it yields CASSLDPRRWDEQFF. The chain combines TRBV5-1 with TRBJ2-1; D uncertain. Trimming removed 0 bases at V and 8 bases at J, with 15 bases between. CDR3 size: 15 residues. Germline CDR1 is SGHRS and CDR2 is YFSETQ.